This entry lists 20 T cell receptor beta chains sequenced from one sample in a study of blood T cell repertoires in COVID-19. TCRdb keeps only in-frame clones here, not all; method: immunoSEQ multiplex PCR. The sample yields under 200,000 clones, 80% seen once. Sequenced: PBMCs or T cells enriched from blood (not recorded which). Receptors originate from a woman in her fifties or sixties who had recovered from COVID-19.

This chain links TRBV4-1 with TRBJ1-5; the D is unclear. The V and J ends lost 7 bases and 0 bases respectively, with 13 bases between them. CDR1 and CDR2 (germline): MGHRA, YSYEKL. The CDR3 totals 15 residues. The CDR3 region has the DNA TGCGCCAGCAATCCAAGCCCTTATAGCAATCAGCCCCAGCATTTT. This gives the protein CASNPSPYSNQPQHF.

This rearrangement joins TRBV2 to TRBJ1-2; 10 nucleotides agree with TRBD1. J was trimmed by 7 bases and V by 5 bases; bases with no gene match: 4. CDR1 is SNHLY and CDR2 is FYNNEI in the germline V gene. This CDR3 is 13 amino acids long. The CDR3 region is CASSRQGAGGYTF. CDR3 coding DNA: TGTGCCAGCAGTAGACAGGGGGCGGGTGGCTACACCTTC.

The J gene is TRBJ2-1, the V gene TRBV19; D may be TRBD2 (5 bases). Trimming stripped 9 bases from V and 10 bases from J, with 19 bases between. The CDR3 extends over 13 amino acids. Germline loops: CDR1 LNHDA, CDR2 SQIVND (reference sequence). The DNA for the CDR3 is TGTGCCAGCCGGGGAAGTAGCCGCGGGGAGCAGTTCTTC. Its translation: CASRGSSRGEQFF.

CDR3 sequence (DNA): TGTGCCACCAGTGATTGGGGGGACCTGGACACCGGGGAGCTGTTTTTT. The encoded protein is CATSDWGDLDTGELFF. J is TRBJ2-2 and V is TRBV24-1, with D possibly matching TRBD2 (6 bases). With 2 bases removed from V and 3 bases from J, the gap between germline ends came to 12 bases. Germline V gene sequence: CDR1 KGHDR, CDR2 SFDVKD. The CDR3 consists of 16 residues.

This chain links TRBV10-3 with TRBJ2-2; possible D gene TRBD2, 5 bases. The CDR3 is 14 amino acids. With 5 bases removed from V and 5 bases from J, the gap between germline ends came to 12 bases. The germline gives CDR1 ENHRY, CDR2 SYGVKD. The CDR3 DNA is TGTGCCATCAGTACCTTCCAGCGGACCGGGGAGCTGTTTTTT. Amino acid sequence: CAISTFQRTGELFF.

The V and J genes are TRBV19 and TRBJ1-3; 7 nucleotides agree with TRBD1. CDR1 and CDR2 from the germline V gene are LNHDA and SQIVND (reference sequence). The CDR3 extends over 14 amino acids. V shed 3 bases and J 5 bases; nucleotides not matched to a gene: 4. In DNA, the CDR3 is TGTGCCAGTAGTATCGACAGGGCTCGAAACACCATATATTTT. This codes for CASSIDRARNTIYF.

V is TRBV2 and J is TRBJ2-1; 8 bases fit TRBD2. CDR1 is SNHLY and CDR2 is FYNNEI in the germline V gene. With V trimmed by 6 bases and J by 3 bases, 7 bases remained unmatched. The CDR3 is 15 residues long. The CDR3 is CASSLSGGDYNEQFF. Here the CDR3 DNA reads TGTGCCAGCAGCCTAAGCGGGGGTGACTACAATGAGCAGTTCTTC.

The genes are TRBV29-1 and TRBJ1-2; the match to TRBD1 covers 10 bases. J gave up 3 bases and V 4 bases, and 5 bases lay outside the gene matches. The germline gives CDR1 SQVTM, CDR2 ANQGSEA. This CDR3 has 14 residues. DNA for the CDR3: TGCAGCGTTGTGAGGGGACAGGGGCACTATGGCTACACCTTC. It specifies CSVVRGQGHYGYTF. Combining the CDR3 with reference TRBV29-1 and TRBJ1-2 gives the whole variable domain SAVISQKPSRDICQRGTSLTIQCQVDSQVTMMFWYRQQPGQSLTLIATANQGSEATYESGFVIDKFPISRPNLTFSTLTVSNMSPEDSSIYLCSVVRGQGHYGYTFGSGTRLTVV.

Note on this clone: At one boundary the junction diverges from the germline segment, which might be a read error. The chain combines TRBV29-1 with TRBJ1-2, with 7 bases identical to TRBD1. The germline V gene has CDR1 SQVTM and CDR2 ANQGSEA. The CDR3 contains 13 residues. This chain's CDR3 is CSVEGQVHYGYTF. In DNA form, the CDR3 reads TGCAGCGTAGAAGGACAGGTTCACTATGGCTACACCTTC.

The chain recombines TRBV6-5 with TRBJ2-2, with TRBD1 as a possible D gene (6 bases). The CDR3 has 14 amino acids. Germline CDR1 MNHEY, CDR2 SVGAGI. Trimming removed 5 bases from V and 4 bases from J, with 11 bases in between. This chain's CDR3 is CASSRRQVTGELFF. CDR3 nucleotide sequence: TGTGCCAGCAGTAGACGACAGGTCACCGGGGAGCTGTTTTTT.

The rearrangement links TRBV18 to TRBJ1-2; 7 bases align to TRBD1. V shed 5 bases, J shed 3 bases, and the junction held 3 bases outside the gene matches. The CDR3 length is 13 residues. Germline lookup yields CDR1 KGHSH and CDR2 LQKENI. The CDR3 DNA reads TGTGCCAGCTCAGAACAGGGGCACTATGGCTACACCTTC. Its translation: CASSEQGHYGYTF.

This clone showed up just a few times. V usage is TRBV19 and J usage is TRBJ1-2; 9 positions agree with TRBD1. Germline CDR1 LNHDA, CDR2 SQIVND (reference sequence). The CDR3 runs to 14 residues. V gave up 6 bases and J gave up 7 bases; unmatched junction bases: 9. Here the CDR3 DNA reads TGTGCCAGTAGCCATAAGGGACAGGGCTTTGGCTACACCTTC. Translating it yields CASSHKGQGFGYTF.

V and J are TRBV5-1 and TRBJ2-3; 7 positions agree with TRBD1. Trimming at V came to 2 bases and at J to 4 bases, leaving 7 bases not matched to a gene. This CDR3 comprises 15 residues. CDR1 is SGHRS and CDR2 is YFSETQ in the germline V gene. The CDR3 DNA is TGCGCCAGCAGCTTTAGGACAGGTGATTCAGATACGCAGTATTTT. Protein: CASSFRTGDSDTQYF.

This clone was counted between two and nine times. The DNA for the CDR3 is TGTGCCAGCAGTTTAGGACTAGCGGGGATAGAGACCCAGTACTTC. Translated: CASSLGLAGIETQYF. V and J are TRBV27 and TRBJ2-5, with 12 positions matching TRBD2. Trimming at V came to 2 bases and at J to 4 bases, leaving 2 bases not matched to a gene. This CDR3 is 15 amino acids long. The germline V gene encodes CDR1 MNHEY and CDR2 SMNVEV (reference sequence).

This clone was recorded a few times. V and J are TRBV30 and TRBJ1-5; weak D call: TRBD1 (6 bases). The CDR3 has 16 amino acids. The V and J ends lost 0 bases and 5 bases respectively, with 17 bases between them. CDR1 is GTSNPN and CDR2 is SVGIG in the germline V gene (reference sequence). The CDR3 region is CAWSVQGRGNYQPQHF. In DNA form, the CDR3 reads TGTGCCTGGAGTGTACAGGGCAGGGGAAACTATCAGCCCCAGCATTTT.

V and J are TRBV6-5 and TRBJ2-1; a possible D gene is TRBD2 (6 bases). There are 13 residues in the CDR3. V lost 0 bases and J 11 bases, leaving 11 bases between the germline ends. CDR1 and CDR2 from the germline V gene are MNHEY and SVGAGI. CDR3 region: CASSYSQAGKQFF. As DNA, the CDR3 is TGTGCCAGCAGTTACTCACAGGCGGGGAAGCAGTTCTTC.

This chain uses TRBV7-3 with TRBJ2-7, with TRBD1 matching 8 bases. CDR1 is SGHTA, CDR2 FQGTGA, per germline. With 2 bases clipped from V and 1 base from J, the junction kept 1 base outside the gene matches. CDR3 length equals 14 residues. In DNA form, the CDR3 reads TGTGCCAGCAGCTTAGGGACAGGATCCTACGAGCAGTACTTC. This sequence encodes CASSLGTGSYEQYF.

This clone was seen a few times. V is TRBV7-8 and J is TRBJ2-7, with TRBD1 matching 9 bases. Trimming took 4 bases from V and 5 from J; bases not matched to a gene: 3. Germline CDR1 reads SGHVS; CDR2 reads FQNEAQ. The CDR3 extends over 13 amino acids. The CDR3 reads CASSSRTGDEQYF. CDR3 DNA: TGTGCCAGCAGCTCAAGGACAGGGGACGAGCAGTACTTC.

This chain joins TRBV24-1 and TRBJ2-1, with 8 bases matching TRBD1. The CDR3 covers 13 residues. CDR1 and CDR2 (germline): KGHDR, SFDVKD. Trimming cost V 7 bases and J 2 bases; bases outside gene matches: 0. The CDR3 region is CATRGQAYNEQFF. CDR3 coding DNA: TGTGCCACCAGGGGACAGGCCTACAATGAGCAGTTCTTC.

This clone appeared a single time. The V and J genes are TRBV27 and TRBJ1-4; D not resolved. In germline, CDR1 is MNHEY, CDR2 SMNVEV (reference sequence). Deletions cut 8 bases from V and 5 bases from J, with 9 bases between. The CDR3 is 12 amino acids. CDR3 sequence reads: CASRQMNEKLFF. For the CDR3, the DNA is TGTGCCAGCCGCCAGATGAATGAAAAACTGTTTTTT.